These 14 T cell receptor beta chains originate from one sample sequenced in a study of CD8 T cells in ankylosing spondylitis. The study, taken as a whole, reports: Seemingly characteristic of ankylosing spondylitis blood was a TCR beta motif consisting of about 8 highly homologous variants.

Using its own MiXCR run on the 5' RACE reads, TCRdb lists one record per CDR3 protein. The table includes roughly 470,000 distinct CDR3 sequences, more than 25% detected once. The antigens these receptors bind are not known. Sequencing was done on a sample of blood, either unsorted or a sorted T cell fraction (not recorded which). The origin of the receptors is a male donor with ankylosing spondylitis.

V gene TRBV7-6 combines with J gene TRBJ2-5; D is perhaps TRBD2 (5 bases). CDR1 SGHVS and CDR2 FNYEAQ come from the germline V gene. V gave up 0 bases and J gave up 0 bases, with 14 bases separating them. This CDR3 spans 17 amino acids. The DNA for the CDR3 is TGTGCCAGCAGCTTAGCCCGGGGTCCGGTAAACCAAGAGACCCAGTACTTC. Residues: CASSLARGPVNQETQYF.

The chain is built from TRBV3-1 and TRBJ2-7, with a tentative D call TRBD2 (6 bases). V lost 2 bases and J 2 bases, leaving 10 bases between the germline ends. The germline V gene has CDR1 LGHDT and CDR2 YNNKEL (reference sequence). CDR3 size: 14 residues. CDR3 nucleotide sequence: TGTGCCAGCAGCCAAAGCGGAGGGACCTACGAGCAGTACTTC. It codes for CASSQSGGTYEQYF.

This clonotype turned up a few times. Here the CDR3 reads CASSVAANTDTQYF. The CDR3 DNA sequence: TGTGCCAGCAGCGTAGCAGCGAACACAGATACGCAGTATTTT. The gene calls are TRBV9 and TRBJ2-3; D is unresolved. CDR1 is SGDLS, CDR2 YYNGEE, per germline. V lost 0 bases to trimming and J lost 2 bases, with 7 bases between them. The CDR3 spans 14 residues. The whole variable domain, remainder taken from reference TRBV9 and TRBJ2-3, is DSGVTQTPKHLITATGQRVTLRCSPRSGDLSVYWYQQSLDQGLQFLIQYYNGEERAKGNILERFSAQQFPDLHSELNLSSLELGDSALYFCASSVAANTDTQYFGPGTRLTVL.

V is TRBV2 and J is TRBJ2-5, with D perhaps TRBD1 or TRBD2 (5 bases each). CDR1 is SNHLY and CDR2 is FYNNEI in the germline V gene. The CDR3 runs 13 residues. Trimming removed 9 bases from V and 4 bases from J, with 15 bases in between. CDR3 sequence: CASHRGAAETQYF. The CDR3 coding sequence is TGTGCCAGTCACCGGGGCGCGGCAGAGACCCAGTACTTC.

The V call is TRBV20-1, the J call TRBJ2-1; 11 nucleotides agree with TRBD2. The germline V gene has CDR1 DFQATT and CDR2 SNEGSKA (reference sequence). Germline trimming cut 3 bases from V and 6 bases from J; bases unmatched to any gene: 10. The CDR3 runs to 16 residues. CDR3 in DNA: TGCAGTGCTAGTTCTCCGACTAGCGGGGACTTCAATGAGCAGTTCTTC. Encoded protein: CSASSPTSGDFNEQFF.

The rearrangement joins TRBV6-1 to TRBJ2-2, with D unresolved. Trimming took 3 bases from V and 6 from J, leaving 8 bases between them. CDR3 length: 13 amino acids. CDR1 MNHNS and CDR2 SASEGT come from the germline V gene. The CDR3 loop reads CASSDRSAGELFF. As DNA, the CDR3 is TGTGCCAGCAGTGATAGGAGCGCCGGGGAGCTGTTTTTT.

This clonotype was recorded at least ten times. The chain links TRBV20-1 to TRBJ2-1, with 7 positions matching TRBD2. Germline V gene data show CDR1 as DFQATT and CDR2 as SNEGSKA (reference sequence). The V gene end was trimmed by 3 bases and the J gene end by 7 bases; junction bases not matched to a gene: 9. The CDR3 runs 14 residues. The CDR3 reads CSARVSGIRNEQFF. The CDR3 DNA reads TGCAGTGCTAGGGTCAGCGGGATCCGAAATGAGCAGTTCTTC.

There are a few counts of this clonotype. The chain employs TRBV15 and TRBJ2-2; D is unclear. CDR1 is LNHNV and CDR2 is YYDKDF in the germline V gene (reference sequence). V lost 0 bases and J 6 bases, leaving 5 bases between the germline ends. The CDR3 is 13 residues long. The CDR3 DNA reads as TGTGCCACCAGCAGAGATCGGCCCGGGGAGCTGTTTTTT. Its protein product is CATSRDRPGELFF.

This clonotype was observed a few times. The chain joins TRBV20-1 to TRBJ2-2; D is possibly TRBD2 (6 bases). The germline V and J ends were trimmed by 1 base and 5 bases, with 8 bases remaining between them. The CDR3 sequence is 13 residues long. Germline-derived CDR1 and CDR2 are DFQATT and SNEGSKA (reference sequence). CDR3 residues: CSARGAGTGELFF. CDR3 DNA sequence: TGCAGTGCTAGAGGCGCGGGAACCGGGGAGCTGTTTTTT.

V and J are TRBV20-1 and TRBJ1-5; possibly TRBD1 for D (6 bases). CDR1 and CDR2 (germline): DFQATT, SNEGSKA (reference sequence). The CDR3 sequence is 14 residues long. Trimming left V 6 bases short and J 0 bases short, with 12 bases between. The CDR3 nucleotides are TGCAGTGCCAGGGGCAGGGGTAGCAATCAGCCCCAGCATTTT. It translates to CSARGRGSNQPQHF.

V is TRBV3-1 and J is TRBJ1-2; 10 bases are a match to TRBD1. CDR1 LGHDT and CDR2 YNNKEL come from the germline V gene (reference sequence). V shed 4 bases and J 5 bases; nucleotides not matched to a gene: 13. The CDR3 is 17 residues long. The CDR3 DNA sequence: TGTGCCAGCAGCCGCGCGAGGTTGGGGACAGGGGAATATGGCTACACCTTC. Its translation: CASSRARLGTGEYGYTF.

This chain links TRBV27 with TRBJ1-1; D possibly corresponds to TRBD1 (5 bases). V lost 3 bases to trimming and J lost 7 bases, with 12 bases between them. Germline V gene sequence: CDR1 MNHEY, CDR2 SMNVEV (reference sequence). There are 13 residues in the CDR3. The CDR3, as DNA: TGTGCCAGCAGTTTGGGGGGGTGGAATGAAGCTTTCTTT. Residues: CASSLGGWNEAFF.

The chain links TRBV4-1 to TRBJ2-1; 7 positions match TRBD2. V lost 4 bases to trimming and J lost 7 bases; unmatched junction nucleotides: 13. The CDR3 loop spans 16 amino acids. Germline-derived CDR1 and CDR2 are MGHRA and YSYEKL. CDR3 sequence: CASSLLPGGRKNEQFF. CDR3 bases: TGCGCCAGCAGCCTCCTTCCGGGAGGAAGAAAAAATGAGCAGTTCTTC.

V and J are TRBV27 and TRBJ1-2; no definite D call. CDR3 length: 13 amino acids. Germline V gene sequence: CDR1 MNHEY, CDR2 SMNVEV (reference sequence). Trimming removed 4 bases from V and 7 bases from J, with 13 bases in between. CDR3: CASSSDWEAGYTF. For the CDR3, the DNA is TGTGCCAGCAGTTCGGATTGGGAAGCTGGCTACACCTTC.